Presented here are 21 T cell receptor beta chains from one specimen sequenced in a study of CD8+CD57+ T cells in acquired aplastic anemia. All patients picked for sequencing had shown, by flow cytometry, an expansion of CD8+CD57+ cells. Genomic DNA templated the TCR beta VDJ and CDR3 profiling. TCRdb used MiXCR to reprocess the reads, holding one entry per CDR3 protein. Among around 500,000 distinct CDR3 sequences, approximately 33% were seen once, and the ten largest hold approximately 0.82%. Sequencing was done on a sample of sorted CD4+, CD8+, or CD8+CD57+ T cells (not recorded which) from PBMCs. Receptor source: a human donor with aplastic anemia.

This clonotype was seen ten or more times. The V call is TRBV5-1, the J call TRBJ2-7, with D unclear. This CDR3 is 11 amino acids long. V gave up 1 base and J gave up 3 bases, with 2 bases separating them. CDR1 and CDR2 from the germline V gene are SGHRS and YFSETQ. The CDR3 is CASSLHYEQYF. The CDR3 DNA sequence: TGCGCCAGCAGCTTGCACTACGAGCAGTACTTC.

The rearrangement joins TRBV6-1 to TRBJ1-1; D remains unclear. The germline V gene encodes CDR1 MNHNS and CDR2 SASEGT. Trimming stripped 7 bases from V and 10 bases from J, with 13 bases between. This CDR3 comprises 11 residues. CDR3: CASIYQFGAFF. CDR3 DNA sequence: TGTGCCAGCATCTACCAATTTGGAGCTTTCTTT.

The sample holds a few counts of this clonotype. CDR3 loop: CSAHKTSGITDTQYF. For the CDR3, the DNA is TGCAGTGCTCACAAAACTAGCGGGATCACAGATACGCAGTATTTT. The V and J genes are TRBV20-1 and TRBJ2-3, with 10 bases fitting TRBD2. The CDR3 length is 15 residues. Germline V gives CDR1 DFQATT, CDR2 SNEGSKA (reference sequence). Unmatched junction bases numbered 7, after V lost 5 bases and J lost 2 bases.

For the CDR3, the DNA is TGCGCCAGCAGCCAAGTTTCCGGGGGCACTGAAGCTTTCTTT. Protein sequence: CASSQVSGGTEAFF. The gene calls are TRBV4-3 and TRBJ1-1; weak D call: TRBD1 (5 bases). The CDR3 has 14 amino acids. CDR1 is LGHNA and CDR2 is YSLEER in the germline V gene. V was cut by 1 base and J by 4 bases, with 10 bases left in between.

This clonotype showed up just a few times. CDR3 DNA sequence: TGTGCCAGCAGCGTAGGGGGGAATAGGGGACAGGCCTTTTACGAGCAGTACTTC. Translated, it gives CASSVGGNRGQAFYEQYF. The rearrangement uses TRBV9 and TRBJ2-7; TRBD1 aligns across 8 bases. The germline CDR1 and CDR2 sequences are SGDLS and YYNGEE. With 0 bases clipped from V and 4 bases from J, the junction kept 15 bases outside the gene matches. The CDR3 covers 18 residues.

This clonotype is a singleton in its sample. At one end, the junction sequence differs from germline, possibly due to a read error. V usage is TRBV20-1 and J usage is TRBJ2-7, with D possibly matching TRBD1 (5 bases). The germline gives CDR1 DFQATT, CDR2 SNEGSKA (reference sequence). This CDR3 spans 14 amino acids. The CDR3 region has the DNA TGCAGTGCTAGAGATACAGGAAACTCCTACGGGCAGTACTTC. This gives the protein CSARDTGNSYGQYF.

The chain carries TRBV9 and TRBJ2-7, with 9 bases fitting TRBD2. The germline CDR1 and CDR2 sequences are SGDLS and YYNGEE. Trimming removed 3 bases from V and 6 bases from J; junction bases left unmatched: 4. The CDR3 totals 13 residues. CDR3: CASSAGTSPEQYF. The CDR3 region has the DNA TGTGCCAGCAGCGCCGGGACTAGCCCCGAGCAGTACTTC.

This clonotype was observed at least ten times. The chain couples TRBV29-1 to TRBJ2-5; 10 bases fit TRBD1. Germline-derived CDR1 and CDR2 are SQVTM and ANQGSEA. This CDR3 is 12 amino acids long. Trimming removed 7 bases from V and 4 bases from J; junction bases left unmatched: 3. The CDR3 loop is CSADRGRETQYF. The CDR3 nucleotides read TGCAGCGCCGACAGGGGGCGAGAGACCCAGTACTTC.

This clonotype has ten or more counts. The CDR3 is CATSRDNTVGVSGYTF. CDR3 DNA: TGTGCCACCAGCAGAGACAATACGGTCGGAGTTTCTGGCTACACCTTC. The V and J genes are TRBV15 and TRBJ1-2; D call uncertain. This CDR3 contains 16 residues. V lost 0 bases and J lost 7, with 18 bases in between. Germline V gene data show CDR1 as LNHNV and CDR2 as YYDKDF (reference sequence). Complete variable domain (other parts from reference TRBV15 and TRBJ1-2): DAMVIQNPRYQVTQFGKPVTLSCSQTLNHNVMYWYQQKSSQAPKLLFHYYDKDFNNEADTPDNFQSRRPNTSFCFLDIRSPGLGDTAMYLCATSRDNTVGVSGYTFGSGTRLTVV.

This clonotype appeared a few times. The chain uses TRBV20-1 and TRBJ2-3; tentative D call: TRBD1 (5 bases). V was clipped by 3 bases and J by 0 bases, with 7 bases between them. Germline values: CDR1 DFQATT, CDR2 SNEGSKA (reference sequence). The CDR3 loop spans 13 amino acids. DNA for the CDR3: TGCAGTGCTAGGACAGACAGCACAGATACGCAGTATTTT. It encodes CSARTDSTDTQYF.

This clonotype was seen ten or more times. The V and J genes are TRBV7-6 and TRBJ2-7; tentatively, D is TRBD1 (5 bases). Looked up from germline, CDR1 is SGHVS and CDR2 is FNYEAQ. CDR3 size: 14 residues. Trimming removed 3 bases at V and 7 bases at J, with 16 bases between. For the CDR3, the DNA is TGTGCCAGCAGCTTGGTAGGGGTTTGGGAAGAGCAGTACTTC. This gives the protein CASSLVGVWEEQYF.

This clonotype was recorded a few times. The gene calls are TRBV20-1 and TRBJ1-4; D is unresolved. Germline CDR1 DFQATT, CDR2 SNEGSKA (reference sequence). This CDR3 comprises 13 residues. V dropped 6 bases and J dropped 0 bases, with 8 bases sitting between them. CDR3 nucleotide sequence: TGCAGTGCCGCCAGACCAACTAATGAAAAACTGTTTTTT. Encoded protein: CSAARPTNEKLFF.

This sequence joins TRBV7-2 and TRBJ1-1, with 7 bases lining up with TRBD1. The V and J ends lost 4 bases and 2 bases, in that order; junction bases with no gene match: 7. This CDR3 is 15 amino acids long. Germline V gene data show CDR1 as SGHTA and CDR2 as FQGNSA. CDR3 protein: CASSYRQGENTEAFF. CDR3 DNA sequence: TGTGCCAGCAGCTATCGACAGGGAGAAAACACTGAAGCTTTCTTT.

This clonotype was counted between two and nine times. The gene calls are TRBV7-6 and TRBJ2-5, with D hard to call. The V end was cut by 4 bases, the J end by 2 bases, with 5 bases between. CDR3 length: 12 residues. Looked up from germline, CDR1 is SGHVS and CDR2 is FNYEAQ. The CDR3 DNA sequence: TGTGCCAGCAGCTCCGATCAAGAGACCCAGTACTTC. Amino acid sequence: CASSSDQETQYF.

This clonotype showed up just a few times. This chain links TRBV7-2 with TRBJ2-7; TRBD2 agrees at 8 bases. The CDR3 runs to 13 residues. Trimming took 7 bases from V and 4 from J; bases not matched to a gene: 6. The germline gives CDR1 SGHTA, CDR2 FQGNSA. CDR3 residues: CASTSGPGYEQYF. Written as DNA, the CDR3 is TGTGCCAGCACTAGCGGGCCCGGTTACGAGCAGTACTTC.

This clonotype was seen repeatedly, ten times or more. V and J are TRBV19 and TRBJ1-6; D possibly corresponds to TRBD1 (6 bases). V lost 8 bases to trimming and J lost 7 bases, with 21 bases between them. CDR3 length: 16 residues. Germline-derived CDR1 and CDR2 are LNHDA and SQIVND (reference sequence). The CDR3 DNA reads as TGTGCCAGTGTGAGTGGGGGCGGGACGCCGAATTCACCCCTCCACTTT. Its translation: CASVSGGGTPNSPLHF.

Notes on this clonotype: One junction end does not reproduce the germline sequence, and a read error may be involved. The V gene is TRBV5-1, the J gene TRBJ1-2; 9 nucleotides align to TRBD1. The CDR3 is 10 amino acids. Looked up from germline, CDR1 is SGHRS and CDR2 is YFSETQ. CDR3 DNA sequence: TGCGCCAGCGGGGGACAGGGAACCTCCTTC. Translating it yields CASGGQGTSF.

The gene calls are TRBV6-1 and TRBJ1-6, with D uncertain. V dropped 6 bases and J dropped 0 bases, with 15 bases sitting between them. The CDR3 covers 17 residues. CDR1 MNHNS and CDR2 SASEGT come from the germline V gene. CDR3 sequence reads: CASSTLTANSYNSPLHF. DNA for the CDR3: TGTGCCAGCAGCACCCTGACGGCGAACTCCTATAATTCACCCCTCCACTTT.

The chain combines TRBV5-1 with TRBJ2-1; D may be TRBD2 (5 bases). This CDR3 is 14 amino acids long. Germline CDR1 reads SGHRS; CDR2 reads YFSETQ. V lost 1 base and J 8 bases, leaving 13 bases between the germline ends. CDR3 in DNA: TGCGCCAGCAGCTTGAGGGCGGCCGGGGATGAGCAGTTCTTC. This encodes CASSLRAAGDEQFF.

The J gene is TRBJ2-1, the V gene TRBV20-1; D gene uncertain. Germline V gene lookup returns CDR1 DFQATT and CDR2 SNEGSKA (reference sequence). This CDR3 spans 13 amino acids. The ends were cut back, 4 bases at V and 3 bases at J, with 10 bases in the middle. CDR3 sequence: CSAIAGSYNEQFF. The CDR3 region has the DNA TGCAGTGCTATAGCCGGAAGCTACAATGAGCAGTTCTTC.

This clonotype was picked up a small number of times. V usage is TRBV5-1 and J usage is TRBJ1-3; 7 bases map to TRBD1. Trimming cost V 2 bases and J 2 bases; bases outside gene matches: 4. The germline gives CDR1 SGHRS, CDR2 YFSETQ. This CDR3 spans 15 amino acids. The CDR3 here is CASSFLGTAGNTIYF. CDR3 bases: TGCGCCAGCAGCTTTTTAGGGACAGCTGGAAACACCATATATTTT. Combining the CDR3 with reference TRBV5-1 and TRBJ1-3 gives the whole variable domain KAGVTQTPRYLIKTRGQQVTLSCSPISGHRSVSWYQQTPGQGLQFLFEYFSETQRNKGNFPGRFSGRQFSNSRSEMNVSTLELGDSALYLCASSFLGTAGNTIYFGEGSWLTVV.